This paragraph reports one TCR beta chain. This record comes from a study of blood T cell repertoires in COVID-19. Germline-derived CDR1 and CDR2 are MNHEY and SVGAGI. This CDR3 is 14 amino acids long. V lost 6 bases to trimming and J lost 2 bases; unmatched junction nucleotides: 4. Libraries were prepared by immunoSEQ multiplex PCR; TCRdb keeps only in-frame clonotypes and omits some of them. The sample yields about 82,000 clones, around 83% seen once. This sequence originates from a woman in her fifties or sixties with acute or convalescent COVID-19. V is TRBV6-5 and J is TRBJ2-5, with TRBD1 matching 9 bases. Sequenced input: peripheral blood. CDR3 amino acids: CASSRDRVQETQYF. Here the CDR3 DNA reads TGTGCCAGCAGCAGGGACAGGGTTCAAGAGACCCAGTACTTC.